The clone carrying this TCR beta chain came up a few times. This entry comes from a study of OX40 agonist ivuxolimab in advanced cancers. TCRdb's copy holds only in-frame clones and misses some; the assay was immunoSEQ multiplex PCR. The table lists fewer than 90,000 clones, 80% to 90% of them singletons. V lost 8 bases, J lost 10 bases, and 15 bases lay in between. Germline lookup yields CDR1 MNHEY and CDR2 SMNVEV (reference sequence). The CDR3 consists of 13 residues. The chain recombines TRBV27 with TRBJ1-6; D not certain. Sequenced material: CD4+ or CD8+ T cells sorted from blood, taken in a trial of the OX40 agonist ivuxolimab. The clonotype comes from an adult with an advanced solid tumor such as melanoma, head and neck, liver or kidney cancer. CDR3 bases: TGTGCCAGCCGTGGACTTACGGGATCACCCCTCCACTTT. Its protein product is CASRGLTGSPLHF.